Below are 31 T cell receptor beta chains sequenced from a single sample in a study of blood T cell repertoires in COVID-19. TCRdb keeps only in-frame clones here, not all; method: immunoSEQ multiplex PCR. The data hold fewer than 150,000 clones, with 87% observed a single time. The sequenced material came from peripheral blood. The receptors here all came from a human donor in a cohort sampled during active COVID-19.

V usage is TRBV28 and J usage is TRBJ2-7, with D unresolved. The germline CDR1 and CDR2 sequences are MDHEN and SYDVKM. The CDR3 consists of 12 residues. V shed 1 base and J shed 3 bases, with 4 bases lying between them. CDR3 bases: TGTGCCAGCAGTTTATCCAGCTACGAGCAGTACTTC. Encoded protein: CASSLSSYEQYF.

The V gene is TRBV29-1, the J gene TRBJ1-2, with 8 bases identical to TRBD1. The V and J ends lost 3 bases and 8 bases, in that order; junction bases with no gene match: 14. Germline loops: CDR1 SQVTM, CDR2 ANQGSEA. This CDR3 has 15 residues. CDR3 sequence: CSVDLGQGPIEGYTF. CDR3 nucleotides: TGCAGCGTTGACCTCGGACAGGGTCCCATTGAGGGCTACACCTTC. The complete variable domain, with remaining parts taken from reference TRBV29-1 and TRBJ1-2, reads SAVISQKPSRDICQRGTSLTIQCQVDSQVTMMFWYRQQPGQSLTLIATANQGSEATYESGFVIDKFPISRPNLTFSTLTVSNMSPEDSSIYLCSVDLGQGPIEGYTFGSGTRLTVV.

The chain uses TRBV2 and TRBJ2-3; D gene unclear. V lost 4 bases to trimming and J lost 4 bases, with 9 bases between them. The CDR3 covers 13 residues. Germline lookup yields CDR1 SNHLY and CDR2 FYNNEI. The chain's CDR3 is CASSVGFSDTQYF. The CDR3 coding sequence is TGTGCCAGCAGTGTTGGCTTCTCAGATACGCAGTATTTT.

The chain combines TRBV19 with TRBJ2-7, with TRBD1 matching over 11 bases. CDR1 is LNHDA, CDR2 SQIVND, per germline (reference sequence). V trimming: 5 bases; J trimming: 3 bases; junction bases outside the gene matches: 6. The CDR3 sequence is 15 residues long. The CDR3 sequence: CASSGSGTGGYEQYF. The CDR3 bases are TGTGCCAGTAGTGGATCCGGGACAGGGGGCTACGAGCAGTACTTC.

This chain connects TRBV2 to TRBJ1-5, with 8 bases identical to TRBD1. This CDR3 has 15 residues. Germline-derived CDR1 and CDR2 are SNHLY and FYNNEI. J was trimmed by 1 base and V by 4 bases; bases with no gene match: 3. This CDR3 reads CASSGRQGSNQPQHF. The CDR3 region has the DNA TGTGCCAGCAGTGGCCGACAGGGGAGCAATCAGCCCCAGCATTTT.

CDR3 in DNA: TGTGCCAGCAGTGATACAGGGCTCTCCTACAATGAGCAGTTCTTC. Translating gives CASSDTGLSYNEQFF. The chain is built from TRBV25-1 and TRBJ2-1; D is perhaps TRBD1 (6 bases). V was clipped by 3 bases and J by 0 bases, with 9 bases between them. This CDR3 comprises 15 residues. Germline V gene sequence: CDR1 MGHDK, CDR2 SYGVNS.

The V and J genes are TRBV5-8 and TRBJ1-3; TRBD1 agrees at 8 bases. The CDR3 length is 15 residues. Trimming removed 0 bases from V and 7 bases from J; junction bases left unmatched: 6. Germline assignment: CDR1 SGHTS and CDR2 YDEGEE. This CDR3 reads CASSLGPGGQNTIYF. CDR3 nucleotide sequence: TGTGCCAGCAGCTTGGGTCCAGGGGGCCAGAACACCATATATTTT.

The chain employs TRBV18 and TRBJ1-3, with D uncertain. CDR1 KGHSH and CDR2 LQKENI come from the germline V gene. The CDR3 totals 16 residues. Between the trimmed V and J ends, which lost 4 bases and 1 base, there was a span of 14 bases. The CDR3 reads CASSQSGAGSGNTIYF. DNA for the CDR3: TGTGCCAGCTCACAGTCAGGAGCGGGGTCTGGAAACACCATATATTTT.

The V and J genes are TRBV9 and TRBJ1-2; 7 bases are a match to TRBD1. The CDR3 sequence is 17 residues long. Trimming at V came to 1 base and at J to 1 base, leaving 10 bases not matched to a gene. CDR1 and CDR2 from the germline V gene are SGDLS and YYNGEE. CDR3 region: CASSVRGQPGGNYGYTF. The CDR3 bases are TGTGCCAGCAGCGTAAGAGGGCAGCCAGGGGGTAACTATGGCTACACCTTC. The variable domain in full, completed from reference TRBV9 and TRBJ1-2, reads DSGVTQTPKHLITATGQRVTLRCSPRSGDLSVYWYQQSLDQGLQFLIQYYNGEERAKGNILERFSAQQFPDLHSELNLSSLELGDSALYFCASSVRGQPGGNYGYTFGSGTRLTVV.

The chain is built from TRBV3-1 (or the pseudogene TRBV3-2) and TRBJ2-4; D is perhaps TRBD2 (5 bases). The V gene's germline CDR1 is LGHDT and CDR2 YNNKEL (reference sequence). This CDR3 comprises 18 residues. V gave up 0 bases and J gave up 8 bases, with 23 bases separating them. This CDR3 reads CASSQDPPGLSGGDIQYF. The CDR3 DNA reads as TGTGCCAGCAGCCAAGATCCCCCTGGACTCTCAGGTGGGGACATTCAGTACTTC.

In DNA form, the CDR3 reads TGTGCTAGTGCCCGGGACAGCCACAATGAGCAGTTCTTC. Amino acid sequence: CASARDSHNEQFF. The chain couples TRBV12-5 to TRBJ2-1; TRBD1 matches at 7 bases. The germline CDR1 and CDR2 sequences are LGHNT and FRNRAP. V gave up 7 bases and J gave up 5 bases; unmatched junction bases: 5. The CDR3 spans 13 residues.

In this sample, this clone turned up a few times. The rearrangement uses TRBV19 and TRBJ2-1; D call uncertain. CDR1 is LNHDA and CDR2 is SQIVND in the germline V gene (reference sequence). CDR3 length: 13 amino acids. V was clipped by 7 bases and J by 2 bases, with 9 bases between them. CDR3 sequence reads: CASKVSAYNEQFF. CDR3 sequence (DNA): TGTGCCAGTAAGGTCAGCGCCTACAATGAGCAGTTCTTC. Drawing the rest from reference TRBV19 and TRBJ2-1, the complete variable domain is DGGITQSPKYLFRKEGQNVTLSCEQNLNHDAMYWYRQDPGQGLRLIYYSQIVNDFQKGDIAEGYSVSREKKESFPLTVTSAQKNPTAFYLCASKVSAYNEQFFGPGTRLTVL.

The V call is TRBV29-1, the J call TRBJ1-4; 7 bases align to TRBD1. V was pared by 7 bases and J by 4 bases, with 6 bases of the junction left unmatched. The germline CDR1 and CDR2 sequences are SQVTM and ANQGSEA. CDR3 length equals 13 residues. The CDR3 spells CSAATGSNEKLFF. Written as DNA, the CDR3 is TGCAGCGCCGCGACAGGGAGTAATGAAAAACTGTTTTTT.

The chain carries TRBV12-5 and TRBJ2-3, with a weak D call TRBD2 (6 bases). Trimming took 4 bases from V and 3 from J, leaving 11 bases between them. CDR3 length: 14 amino acids. From germline, CDR1 is LGHNT and CDR2 FRNRAP. CDR3 sequence (DNA): TGTGCTAGTGGTTCGACTAGTCCTACAGATACGCAGTATTTT. This translates into CASGSTSPTDTQYF.

The V call is TRBV9, the J call TRBJ1-2, with D possibly TRBD1 on 5 matching bases. The germline gives CDR1 SGDLS, CDR2 YYNGEE. This CDR3 is 14 amino acids long. With 1 base removed from V and 7 bases from J, the gap between germline ends came to 14 bases. CDR3 region: CASSVRTGERGYTF. As DNA, the CDR3 is TGTGCCAGCAGCGTACGTACAGGCGAGCGTGGCTACACCTTC.

This clone has just one count. The gene calls are TRBV14 and TRBJ1-2; weak D call: TRBD1 (5 bases). Between the trimmed V and J ends, which lost 6 bases and 7 bases, there was a span of 15 bases. CDR1 and CDR2 (germline): SGHDN, FVKESK. CDR3 length: 13 amino acids. CDR3 sequence reads: CASRDRTLRGYTF. In DNA, the CDR3 is TGTGCCAGCAGGGATCGGACACTGCGTGGCTACACCTTC. Together with reference TRBV14 and TRBJ1-2, the CDR3 gives the full variable domain: EAGVTQFPSHSVIEKGQTVTLRCDPISGHDNLYWYRRVMGKEIKFLLHFVKESKQDESGMPNNRFLAERTGGTYSTLKVQPAELEDSGVYFCASRDRTLRGYTFGSGTRLTVV.

The V call is TRBV7-9, the J call TRBJ2-7; 7 positions match TRBD1. This CDR3 has 14 amino acids. Germline V gene lookup returns CDR1 SEHNR and CDR2 FQNEAQ (reference sequence). V shed 7 bases, J shed 2 bases, and the junction held 8 bases outside the gene matches. CDR3 bases: TGTGCCAGCAATCACGGGACAGAAGCCTACGAGCAGTACTTC. It translates to CASNHGTEAYEQYF.

This chain uses TRBV6-5 with TRBJ1-4; 10 bases align to TRBD1. V dropped 7 bases and J dropped 3; count of bases not matched to a gene: 5. From germline, CDR1 is MNHEY and CDR2 SVGAGI. This CDR3 region has 15 residues. CDR3: CASTRQGAANEKLFF. Written as DNA, the CDR3 is TGTGCCAGCACCCGACAGGGGGCGGCTAATGAAAAACTGTTTTTT.

The rearrangement links TRBV4-1 to TRBJ1-2; TRBD1 matches at 9 bases. J was trimmed by 7 bases and V by 3 bases; bases with no gene match: 9. Germline values: CDR1 MGHRA, CDR2 YSYEKL. CDR3 size: 15 residues. The CDR3 here is CASSQDRGGSGGYTF. In nucleotides, the CDR3 is TGCGCCAGCAGCCAGGACAGGGGAGGTTCGGGTGGCTACACCTTC.

The rearrangement links TRBV24-1 to TRBJ2-7, with D unresolved. CDR1 and CDR2 (germline): KGHDR, SFDVKD. V was clipped by 3 bases and J by 1 base, with 12 bases between them. The CDR3 runs 15 residues. CDR3 loop: CATSDPTALSYEQYF. The CDR3 region has the DNA TGTGCCACCAGTGATCCCACCGCGCTATCCTACGAGCAGTACTTC.

V is TRBV5-1 and J is TRBJ2-2, with 10 bases aligning to TRBD1. J was trimmed by 4 bases and V by 2 bases; bases with no gene match: 14. The CDR3 contains 19 residues. Germline V CDR1 and CDR2: SGHRS, YFSETQ. The CDR3 DNA is TGCGCCAGCAGCTTAACGCCGGGACAGGGGATAAAGGTCACCGGGGAGCTGTTTTTT. Amino acids: CASSLTPGQGIKVTGELFF.

This clone was detected only a few times. J is TRBJ2-1 and V is TRBV2; 15 bases align to TRBD2. The CDR3 loop spans 15 amino acids. CDR1 is SNHLY and CDR2 is FYNNEI in the germline V gene. The V and J ends lost 6 bases and 8 bases, in that order; junction bases with no gene match: 5. The CDR3 DNA follows: TGTGCCAGCAGGAGGACTAGCGGGAGGGTCGATGAGCAGTTCTTC. Translated: CASRRTSGRVDEQFF. The variable domain in full, with the rest retrieved from reference TRBV2 and TRBJ2-1, is EPEVTQTPSHQVTQMGQEVILRCVPISNHLYFYWYRQILGQKVEFLVSFYNNEISEKSEIFDDQFSVERPDGSNFTLKIRSTKLEDSAMYFCASRRTSGRVDEQFFGPGTRLTVL.

This clone was observed a single time. The gene calls are TRBV18 and TRBJ2-7, with D maybe TRBD2 (6 bases). The germline V and J ends were trimmed by 6 bases and 3 bases, with 15 bases remaining between them. Germline V gene data show CDR1 as KGHSH and CDR2 as LQKENI. The CDR3 runs 14 residues. DNA of the CDR3: TGTGCCAGCTCCCTACAGCCGGAGGGCTACGAGCAGTACTTC. Residues: CASSLQPEGYEQYF.

This clone showed up just once. The chain joins TRBV19 to TRBJ1-2, with TRBD1 matching 8 bases. This CDR3 has 15 residues. V shed 3 bases, J shed 8 bases, and the junction held 11 bases outside the gene matches. From germline, CDR1 is LNHDA and CDR2 SQIVND (reference sequence). This CDR3 is CASSISPDRGRGYTF. CDR3 bases: TGTGCCAGTAGTATCAGCCCCGACAGGGGTCGCGGCTACACCTTC.

J is TRBJ2-7 and V is TRBV18; 7 nucleotides line up with TRBD2. Trimming at V came to 2 bases and at J to 7 bases, leaving 11 bases not matched to a gene. The length of the CDR3 is 15 residues. In germline, CDR1 is KGHSH, CDR2 LQKENI. DNA for the CDR3: TGTGCCAGCTCACCAGCGAGCGGGGCGATGGGAGAGCAGTACTTC. This sequence encodes CASSPASGAMGEQYF.

This chain links TRBV18 with TRBJ2-3; D gene unclear. The germline V and J ends were trimmed by 0 bases and 3 bases, with 4 bases remaining between them. The CDR3 length is 13 residues. Looked up from germline, CDR1 is KGHSH and CDR2 is LQKENI. The CDR3 DNA reads TGTGCCAGCTCACCACCTGAGACAGATACGCAGTATTTT. As protein: CASSPPETDTQYF.

This chain uses TRBV5-1 with TRBJ1-2; the match to TRBD1 covers 8 bases. The ends lost 4 bases at V and 3 bases at J; junction bases unmatched: 8. The CDR3 is 15 residues long. Germline V CDR1 and CDR2: SGHRS, YFSETQ. CDR3 protein: CASSPPDRVDYGYTF. CDR3 sequence (DNA): TGCGCCAGCAGCCCCCCGGACAGGGTAGACTATGGCTACACCTTC.

V and J are TRBV13 and TRBJ2-5; 11 bases fit TRBD2. Per germline, CDR1 PRHDT and CDR2 FYEKMQ (reference sequence). The CDR3 sequence is 16 residues long. The V gene end was trimmed by 3 bases and the J gene end by 2 bases; junction bases not matched to a gene: 5. CDR3 protein: CASSLPGTSGQETQYF. CDR3 nucleotides: TGTGCCAGCAGCTTGCCGGGGACTAGCGGACAAGAGACCCAGTACTTC.

In this sample, this clone turned up a few times. V gene TRBV19 combines with J gene TRBJ2-5; TRBD2 matches at 15 bases. Unmatched junction bases numbered 4, after V lost 4 bases and J lost 4 bases. This CDR3 spans 16 amino acids. CDR1 and CDR2 (germline): LNHDA, SQIVND (reference sequence). Written as DNA, the CDR3 is TGTGCCAGTAGTAGGACTAGCGGGAGGGGAAGAGAGACCCAGTACTTC. The encoded protein is CASSRTSGRGRETQYF.

The chain links TRBV2 to TRBJ1-2, with D possibly being TRBD1 (6 bases). CDR1 SNHLY and CDR2 FYNNEI come from the germline V gene. The CDR3 is made up of 13 amino acids. V lost 3 bases and J lost 6, with 11 bases in between. This CDR3 is CASSETGPDGYTF. CDR3 in DNA: TGTGCCAGCAGTGAGACAGGTCCGGATGGCTACACCTTC.

The chain has TRBV5-5 and TRBJ2-1; weak D call: TRBD2 (5 bases). The CDR3 is 13 residues long. Looked up from germline, CDR1 is SGHKS and CDR2 is YYEKEE (reference sequence). The V end was cut by 0 bases, the J end by 7 bases, with 8 bases between. The CDR3 sequence is CASSLGSGNEQFF. The CDR3 nucleotides are TGTGCCAGCAGCTTGGGATCGGGGAATGAGCAGTTCTTC.